This T cell receptor beta chain comes out of a study of Ad26.COV2.S vaccination and SARS-CoV-2 variants listed by TCRdb under 2021. Regarding the study in general: Vaccine-arm donors were drawn from COV1001, a multicentre, randomized, double-blind, placebo-controlled phase I-IIa trial of Ad26.COV2.S in healthy adults. Ad26.COV2.S was administered intramuscularly at a dose of 5x10^10 or 1x10^11 viral particles, either as one shot or as two shots given 56 days apart. TCRbeta repertoire sequencing was used to assess the specificity and breadth of SARS-CoV-2-reactive T cell receptors after Ad26.COV2.S vaccination. The TCR-sequenced set comprised around 30 samples: some 20 Ad26.COV2.S vaccine recipients, 5 placebo recipients and 8 SARS-CoV-2 convalescent individuals. Participants in the trial were split at random into five groups of five each, receiving low-dose or high-dose Ad26.COV2.S once or twice, or else placebo on both occasions. Investigators remained blinded to trial group allocation during experiments and outcome assessment. Study-wide findings and limitations: It was noted by the authors that total T cell responses may have been underestimated by the TCR breadth and depth analyses. Vaccine and placebo recipients had similar non-spike TCR breadth, a finding consistent with the vaccine containing only spike. The study was not powered to compare responses between vaccine doses or regimens. Higher spike-specific TCR breadth was observed in Ad26.COV2.S recipients than in placebo recipients (P = 0.0014). Substantial breadth of spike-specific CD8+ and CD4+ T cell responses was reported after vaccination.

The intended sense of this specimen's treatment or condition label: around 19 received Ad26.COV2.S at low or high dose, single or two shots; about 5 received placebo; per-sample allocation not given. For vaccine and placebo recipients, the sequenced repertoires came from samples collected on day 63 after the first injection. Between 29 July and 7 August 2020, Cohort 1b enrolled 25 adults aged 18-55 years at one site in Boston, USA. Ad26.COV2.S was a replication-incompetent adenovirus type 26 vector that expressed a prefusion-stabilized SARS-CoV-2 spike protein derived from the original Wuhan strain. A remark on this clone: Its recognized antigen is unknown. No base quality values were provided; no much bigger clone lies one nucleotide off.

TCRbeta CDR3 regions were sequenced with the immunoSEQ Assay. After extraction, genomic DNA underwent amplification by bias-controlled multiplex PCR, followed by high-throughput sequencing. In the source study's methods: To quantify the absolute abundance of every unique TCRbeta CDR3 region, sequences were collapsed and filtered. T cell fraction was estimated by normalizing TCRbeta template counts to usable DNA, with usable DNA measured through amplification of reference genes found in all nucleated cells. Repertoire TCRs were annotated as SARS-CoV-2-specific by exact matching of V gene, CDR3 amino acid sequence and J gene to a known reactive TCR set. The reference SARS-CoV-2 TCR set was obtained from MIRA and was filtered for enrichment in COVID-19-positive ImmuneCODE repertoires, whereby public or cross-reactive TCRs were removed. Using the MIRA antigens, annotated TCRs were further analysed by specific ORF or by position within an ORF. Breadth was defined as the number of annotated unique rearrangements divided by the total number of unique productive rearrangements, and depth was defined as the summed frequency of the annotated unique rearrangements. Two-sided Wilcoxon rank-sum tests were used to compare TCR breadth between groups. The immuneACCESS repertoire file appears here via TCRdb, limited to in-frame rearrangements. These files lack a portion of the clones; in checked studies, under half of the deficit traces to unresolved V genes, and the cause of the others is not known. V, J and clone size were drawn from that table, and D and trimming were deduced from the DNA. A total of roughly 700,000 clones appear in this sample, roughly 90% of them only once. About 1.5% of the sample comes from the top ten.

V is cut by 6 bases and J by 9 bases, and the space between the germline ends is 17 bases. There are 13 amino acids in the CDR3, from cysteine to phenylalanine inclusive. Just the 39-base CDR3 DNA is kept, in frame starting at base 1. In the germline V gene, CDR1 corresponds to MNHEY and CDR2 to SVGAGI. The sequence derives from a person between 18 and 60 years old who received the Ad26.COV2.S COVID-19 vaccine or a placebo. Recombination connected TRBV6-5 to TRBJ2-5; TRBD2 is a weak D gene call, 6 bases matching. The sample in question was peripheral blood, obtained in a trial of Ad26.COV2.S vaccine versus placebo. CDR3 region: CASRGGSLGPQYF. The DNA reads TGTGCCAGCAGGGGGGGTTCTCTAGGGCCCCAGTACTTC.